The 31 T cell receptor beta chains below come from one sample, sequenced in a study of blood T cell repertoires in COVID-19 (dated by TCRdb to 2019 to 2021). Receptor amplification or capture employed the immunoSEQ multiplex PCR assay. As stored in TCRdb, this immuneACCESS dataset retains in-frame rearrangements with V and J assigned. A fraction of the clones does not appear; measured against another copy, unresolved V genes explain less than half of the discrepancy, and the remainder lacks a known reason. Across this sample there are around 250,000 clones, with 65% to 85% seen only once. The ten largest clones represent around 8.9% of the sample. The sample taken for sequencing was peripheral blood. These TCRs come from a man aged 40-50 years with active or convalescent COVID-19.

The chain combines TRBV28 with TRBJ2-7; TRBD2 agrees at 11 bases. Germline V gene data show CDR1 as MDHEN and CDR2 as SYDVKM. This CDR3 spans 15 amino acids. V gave up 4 bases and J gave up 5 bases; unmatched junction bases: 7. The CDR3 protein is CASSSLAGGFHEQYF. CDR3 bases: TGTGCCAGCAGTTCCTTAGCGGGAGGGTTCCACGAGCAGTACTTC.

The rearrangement uses TRBV5-1 and TRBJ2-5; D might be TRBD2 (6 bases). The CDR3 sequence is 16 residues long. Germline V gene sequence: CDR1 SGHRS, CDR2 YFSETQ. The V end lost 1 base, the J end lost 5 bases, and 18 bases lay between the germline ends. The DNA for the CDR3 is TGCGCCAGCAGCTTGATGTCGGCCGGGAGCCCGGAGACCCAGTACTTC. Amino acid sequence: CASSLMSAGSPETQYF. The whole variable domain, remainder taken from reference TRBV5-1 and TRBJ2-5, is KAGVTQTPRYLIKTRGQQVTLSCSPISGHRSVSWYQQTPGQGLQFLFEYFSETQRNKGNFPGRFSGRQFSNSRSEMNVSTLELGDSALYLCASSLMSAGSPETQYFGPGTRLLVL.

The rearrangement links TRBV19 to TRBJ2-1, with D unresolved. The CDR3 runs to 13 residues. Trimming left V 10 bases short and J 2 bases short, with 12 bases between. Germline CDR1 reads LNHDA; CDR2 reads SQIVND (reference sequence). CDR3 nucleotides: TGTGCCACCCGACTGGATGCCTACAATGAGCAGTTCTTC. It specifies CATRLDAYNEQFF.

This sequence joins TRBV30 and TRBJ1-2; possible D gene TRBD1, 6 bases. Between the trimmed V and J ends, which lost 3 bases and 8 bases, there was a span of 16 bases. CDR1 and CDR2 (germline): GTSNPN, SVGIG (reference sequence). The CDR3 is 13 amino acids. The DNA for the CDR3 is TGTGCCTGGAGCCTAACAGGGACCTACGGCTACACCTTC. Its protein product is CAWSLTGTYGYTF.

This clone was seen a single time. The chain has TRBV3-1 (or the pseudogene TRBV3-2) and TRBJ1-3, with 7 bases fitting TRBD1. With V trimmed by 2 bases and J by 0 bases, 4 bases remained unmatched. CDR3 length: 16 residues. Germline V gene sequence: CDR1 LGHDT, CDR2 YNNKEL (reference sequence). CDR3 residues: CASSQPGTASGNTIYF. In DNA, the CDR3 is TGTGCCAGCAGCCAACCCGGGACAGCCTCTGGAAACACCATATATTTT.

The chain carries TRBV29-1 and TRBJ1-4; D is perhaps TRBD1 (5 bases). Germline values: CDR1 SQVTM, CDR2 ANQGSEA. This CDR3 region has 12 residues. Deletions cut 7 bases from V and 8 bases from J, with 14 bases between. CDR3 bases: TGCAGCGGGGGGGAGGGATTAGAAAAACTGTTTTTT. As protein: CSGGEGLEKLFF.

This clone was seen only once. The chain couples TRBV5-1 to TRBJ2-2; a possible D gene is TRBD2 (6 bases). This CDR3 comprises 17 residues. V was shortened by 1 base and J by 0 bases, with 13 bases between the two germline ends. Looked up from germline, CDR1 is SGHRS and CDR2 is YFSETQ. The CDR3 nucleotides read TGCGCCAGCAGCTTGTTTGGTGCGGGGACGAACACCGGGGAGCTGTTTTTT. Translating it yields CASSLFGAGTNTGELFF.

A remark on this clone: At the DNA level, this CDR3 is encoded by other sequences in the same sample as well. The chain employs TRBV24-1 and TRBJ1-1; D is uncertain. The CDR3 is 13 residues long. Trimming shortened V by 1 base and J by 4 bases, and 6 bases separated the two germline ends. Germline lookup yields CDR1 KGHDR and CDR2 SFDVKD. The CDR3, as DNA: TGTGCCACCAGTGATTTTAGAGGCACTGAAGCTTTCTTT. This codes for CATSDFRGTEAFF.

This rearrangement joins TRBV27 to TRBJ1-3; 7 bases line up with TRBD1. The CDR3 length is 15 residues. Germline lookup yields CDR1 MNHEY and CDR2 SMNVEV (reference sequence). J was trimmed by 3 bases and V by 4 bases; bases with no gene match: 6. The DNA of the CDR3 is TGTGCCAGCAGTTCCTACAGGGACAGTGGAAACACCATATATTTT. This codes for CASSSYRDSGNTIYF.

This chain links TRBV4-2 with TRBJ2-3; 8 bases agree with TRBD1. Trimming at V came to 0 bases and at J to 6 bases, leaving 8 bases not matched to a gene. Looked up from germline, CDR1 is LGHNA and CDR2 is YNFKEQ. The length of the CDR3 is 16 residues. The CDR3 here is CASSQDARTGGDTQYF. The DNA of the CDR3 is TGTGCCAGCAGCCAAGATGCTCGTACAGGGGGGGATACGCAGTATTTT.

This chain connects TRBV4-2 to TRBJ1-6; 7 bases agree with TRBD1. Germline-derived CDR1 and CDR2 are LGHNA and YNFKEQ. With 4 bases clipped from V and 5 bases from J, the junction kept 8 bases outside the gene matches. This CDR3 region has 16 residues. The CDR3 loop is CASSPRMGQNNSPLHF. The CDR3 nucleotides are TGTGCCAGCAGCCCCAGAATGGGACAGAATAATTCACCCCTCCACTTT.

The J gene is TRBJ2-1, the V gene TRBV9; 7 nucleotides agree with TRBD2. In germline, CDR1 is SGDLS, CDR2 YYNGEE. The CDR3 runs to 15 residues. J gave up 4 bases and V 3 bases, and 7 bases lay outside the gene matches. CDR3 sequence reads: CASSERGLQYNEQFF. The CDR3 DNA follows: TGTGCCAGCAGCGAGCGGGGACTACAATACAATGAGCAGTTCTTC.

Details on this clone: Other nucleotide sequences in the sample specify the same CDR3. V gene TRBV5-1 combines with J gene TRBJ1-3; tentatively, D is TRBD1 (6 bases). Trimming removed 1 base at V and 0 bases at J, with 11 bases between. This CDR3 is 16 amino acids long. Germline lookup yields CDR1 SGHRS and CDR2 YFSETQ. The CDR3 DNA follows: TGCGCCAGCAGCTTGCAGGGGACCTTCTCTGGAAACACCATATATTTT. Its protein is CASSLQGTFSGNTIYF.

The chain links TRBV5-4 to TRBJ2-5, with TRBD1 identical over 9 bases. Germline values: CDR1 SGHNT, CDR2 YYREEE (reference sequence). The CDR3 has 14 amino acids. V shed 4 bases and J 5 bases; nucleotides not matched to a gene: 6. CDR3 DNA sequence: TGTGCCAGCAGCCCCTCCGGGACAGGGGAGACCCAGTACTTC. Protein: CASSPSGTGETQYF.

This chain connects TRBV7-9 to TRBJ1-2, with D possibly being TRBD1 (6 bases). The CDR3 spans 12 residues. Germline CDR1 is SEHNR and CDR2 is FQNEAQ (reference sequence). V lost 11 bases, J lost 4 bases, and 14 bases lay in between. The CDR3 loop reads CAVQGSGYGYTF. Written as DNA, the CDR3 is TGTGCCGTACAGGGTTCGGGCTATGGCTACACCTTC.

The chain couples TRBV5-1 to TRBJ2-2, with D perhaps TRBD2 (6 bases). Trimming cost V 4 bases and J 0 bases, with 10 bases left between them. The CDR3 totals 15 residues. In germline, CDR1 is SGHRS, CDR2 YFSETQ. This chain's CDR3 is CASSAGLANTGELFF. The CDR3, as DNA: TGCGCCAGCAGCGCGGGACTCGCGAACACCGGGGAGCTGTTTTTT.

This rearrangement joins TRBV24-1 to TRBJ2-3; TRBD2 matches at 11 bases. Per the germline V gene, CDR1 is KGHDR and CDR2 is SFDVKD. V lost 2 bases and J lost 1; bases outside the gene matches: 4. CDR3 size: 17 residues. Written as DNA, the CDR3 is TGTGCCACCAGTGATTGGGGGACTAGCGGACGCACAGATACGCAGTATTTT. Amino acids: CATSDWGTSGRTDTQYF.

CDR3 DNA sequence: TGTGCCAGCTTTGGAGGGGGGGATGAGCAGTTCTTC. It specifies CASFGGGDEQFF. The rearrangement joins TRBV2 to TRBJ2-1; possible D gene TRBD2, 7 bases. The germline gives CDR1 SNHLY, CDR2 FYNNEI. Trimming left V 8 bases short and J 8 bases short, with 13 bases between. The CDR3 loop spans 12 amino acids. The complete variable domain, with remaining parts taken from reference TRBV2 and TRBJ2-1, reads EPEVTQTPSHQVTQMGQEVILRCVPISNHLYFYWYRQILGQKVEFLVSFYNNEISEKSEIFDDQFSVERPDGSNFTLKIRSTKLEDSAMYFCASFGGGDEQFFGPGTRLTVL.

This clone has a single count. The V gene is TRBV19, the J gene TRBJ1-2; 7 bases fit TRBD1. CDR1 is LNHDA, CDR2 SQIVND, per germline (reference sequence). The CDR3 has 11 amino acids. V was pared by 10 bases and J by 6 bases, with 5 bases of the junction left unmatched. This CDR3 is CATSTGDGYTF. The CDR3 nucleotides read TGTGCCACCTCTACAGGGGATGGCTACACCTTC.

The rearrangement joins TRBV19 to TRBJ2-3; the match to TRBD2 covers 7 bases. The CDR3 is 17 amino acids. The V gene end was trimmed by 1 base and the J gene end by 0 bases; junction bases not matched to a gene: 7. Germline V lookup: CDR1 LNHDA, CDR2 SQIVND (reference sequence). The CDR3 loop reads CASSIALLATSTDTQYF. The CDR3 bases are TGTGCCAGTAGTATAGCCCTACTAGCGACTAGCACAGATACGCAGTATTTT. The complete variable domain, with remaining parts taken from reference TRBV19 and TRBJ2-3, reads DGGITQSPKYLFRKEGQNVTLSCEQNLNHDAMYWYRQDPGQGLRLIYYSQIVNDFQKGDIAEGYSVSREKKESFPLTVTSAQKNPTAFYLCASSIALLATSTDTQYFGPGTRLTVL.

J is TRBJ1-2 and V is TRBV25-1; no reliable D call. Trimming took 3 bases from V and 4 from J, leaving 9 bases between them. The CDR3 totals 13 residues. CDR1 is MGHDK, CDR2 SYGVNS, per germline. The CDR3 reads CASSDGSSYGYTF. Written as DNA, the CDR3 is TGTGCCAGCAGTGACGGGAGTAGCTATGGCTACACCTTC.

The chain recombines TRBV7-9 with TRBJ2-7; TRBD1 agrees at 11 bases. The CDR3 is 15 amino acids. CDR1 and CDR2 from the germline V gene are SEHNR and FQNEAQ (reference sequence). J was trimmed by 7 bases and V by 4 bases; bases with no gene match: 9. CDR3 nucleotide sequence: TGTGCCAGCAGCTCCGGGGACAGGGGGAAGGAGGAGCAGTACTTC. It translates to CASSSGDRGKEEQYF.

J is TRBJ1-5 and V is TRBV6-1; D might be TRBD1 (5 bases). This CDR3 is built from 17 residues. The V end lost 4 bases, the J end lost 0 bases, and 16 bases lay between the germline ends. Germline V CDR1 and CDR2: MNHNS, SASEGT. This CDR3 reads CASSVSGFLYSNQPQHF. CDR3 sequence (DNA): TGTGCCAGCAGTGTATCAGGGTTCCTCTATAGCAATCAGCCCCAGCATTTT.

The CDR3 region is CASSAGLDRGYSGNTIYF. The CDR3 nucleotides are TGTGCCAGCAGTGCGGGACTTGACAGGGGGTACTCTGGAAACACCATATATTTT. This chain joins TRBV28 and TRBJ1-3; 9 bases match TRBD1. J lost 0 bases, V lost 5 bases, and 11 bases had no gene match. The CDR3 sequence is 18 residues long. Germline V gene sequence: CDR1 MDHEN, CDR2 SYDVKM.

The genes are TRBV7-9 and TRBJ1-6; D might be TRBD1 (5 bases). V lost 3 bases and J 7 bases, leaving 13 bases between the germline ends. Looked up from germline, CDR1 is SEHNR and CDR2 is FQNEAQ (reference sequence). This CDR3 has 15 residues. CDR3 in amino acids: CASSFQAGLNSPLHF. DNA for the CDR3: TGTGCCAGCAGCTTCCAGGCAGGGTTAAATTCACCCCTCCACTTT.

Only a few counts were recorded for this clone. The chain links TRBV7-2 to TRBJ1-5, with D perhaps matching TRBD1 (6 bases). Deletions cut 2 bases from V and 4 bases from J, with 12 bases between. From germline, CDR1 is SGHTA and CDR2 FQGNSA. The length of the CDR3 is 15 residues. CDR3 in DNA: TGTGCCAGCAGCTTACAGGGGTTTGGGAATCAGCCCCAGCATTTT. This encodes CASSLQGFGNQPQHF.

The V call is TRBV4-1, the J call TRBJ1-1, with D unclear. Deletions cut 4 bases from V and 5 bases from J, with 17 bases between. Germline V gene sequence: CDR1 MGHRA, CDR2 YSYEKL. This CDR3 has 15 residues. CDR3 amino acids: CASSPRLLPRTEAFF. The CDR3 coding sequence is TGCGCCAGCAGCCCAAGACTCCTCCCGAGAACTGAAGCTTTCTTT.

The chain has TRBV4-1 and TRBJ1-2, with 10 bases aligning to TRBD1. This CDR3 is built from 15 residues. Germline V gene lookup returns CDR1 MGHRA and CDR2 YSYEKL. Trimming cost V 10 bases and J 4 bases; bases outside gene matches: 12. The CDR3 DNA reads TGCGCCACCTCCCAGACAGGGGGCGAGAGCTATGGCTACACCTTC. It specifies CATSQTGGESYGYTF.

The chain employs TRBV5-1 and TRBJ1-6, with D possibly being TRBD1 (5 bases). The CDR3 length is 14 residues. The germline V and J ends were trimmed by 2 bases and 6 bases, with 9 bases remaining between them. CDR1 and CDR2 (germline): SGHRS, YFSETQ. Written as DNA, the CDR3 is TGCGCCAGCAGCTTAGACAGAATTAATTCACCCCTCCACTTT. It codes for CASSLDRINSPLHF.

The chain is built from TRBV29-1 and TRBJ2-3, with 12 nucleotides matching TRBD1. CDR3 size: 15 residues. The germline gives CDR1 SQVTM, CDR2 ANQGSEA. With V trimmed by 7 bases and J by 4 bases, 9 bases remained unmatched. CDR3 residues: CSAYGGTGGADTQYF. The CDR3 DNA reads TGCAGCGCCTACGGGGGGACAGGGGGCGCAGATACGCAGTATTTT.

The chain is built from TRBV19 and TRBJ1-5; D is unclear. CDR1 is LNHDA and CDR2 is SQIVND in the germline V gene (reference sequence). The CDR3 contains 15 residues. Trimming removed 5 bases from V and 0 bases from J, with 11 bases in between. In DNA, the CDR3 is TGTGCCAGTAGTCCCGCCTTACATAGCAATCAGCCCCAGCATTTT. Amino acids: CASSPALHSNQPQHF.